One T cell receptor (beta chain) is described in this entry. This sample is drawn from a study of blood T cell repertoires in COVID-19. The repertoire was sequenced with immunoSEQ multiplex PCR; TCRdb's copy has only in-frame clones and lacks some. The top ten clones hold 5.9% of a sample with some 200,000 clones, around 86% of them seen once. This CDR3 comprises 17 residues. Sequencing was performed on peripheral blood. This chain joins TRBV21-1 and TRBJ1-2; the table's D call of TRBD1 was not tested on the DNA. TRBV21-1 is described as a pseudogene. The TCR originated in a man aged 80 or over with acute or convalescent COVID-19. The CDR3 sequence: CASSKGKGQEKLYGYTF. In DNA form, the CDR3 reads TGTGCCAGCAGCAAAGGTAAGGGACAGGAAAAGCTCTATGGCTACACCTTC.